The 22 T cell receptor beta chains below come from one sample, sequenced in a study of CD8 T cells in Susac syndrome. The RNA, about 0.5 to 1 ug, was put through reverse transcription using random hexamers. TCRdb re-derived calls from the immunoSEQ multiplex PCR reads in MiXCR, one entry per CDR3 protein. The sample has some 200,000 distinct CDR3 sequences, approximately 95% seen once. The sequencing sample was made of CD8+ T cells from PBMCs. All receptors come from a human donor with Susac syndrome.

The chain recombines TRBV7-8 with TRBJ1-1; D is undetermined. The CDR3 has 15 residues. Germline V CDR1 and CDR2: SGHVS, FQNEAQ. V was pared by 2 bases and J by 0 bases, with 10 bases between. CDR3 loop: CASSLPVALNTEAFF. Here the CDR3 DNA reads TGTGCCAGCAGCTTACCCGTGGCGTTGAACACTGAAGCTTTCTTT.

The CDR3 reads CASSPIGGGASYEQYF. The DNA for the CDR3 is TGTGCCAGCAGCCCTATTGGCGGGGGGGCCTCCTACGAGCAGTACTTC. The V call is TRBV13, the J call TRBJ2-7; 9 bases are a match to TRBD2. CDR1 and CDR2 from the germline V gene are PRHDT and FYEKMQ (reference sequence). V shed 5 bases and J 0 bases; nucleotides not matched to a gene: 8. CDR3 length equals 16 residues.

V gene TRBV7-9 combines with J gene TRBJ2-7; 10 nucleotides agree with TRBD2. The V gene's germline CDR1 is SEHNR and CDR2 FQNEAQ (reference sequence). There are 14 residues in the CDR3. The V gene end was trimmed by 10 bases and the J gene end by 2 bases; junction bases not matched to a gene: 8. CDR3: CAIIAGGKPYEQYF. CDR3 nucleotide sequence: TGTGCCATCATAGCGGGGGGCAAACCCTACGAGCAGTACTTC.

The table lists this clonotype with a count of one. The J gene is TRBJ2-1, the V gene TRBV7-3; no firm D call. V was trimmed by 3 bases and J by 5 bases, leaving 8 bases between them. Germline values: CDR1 SGHTA, CDR2 FQGTGA. This CDR3 is 13 amino acids long. CDR3 loop: CASSLRSNNEQFF. CDR3 bases: TGTGCCAGCAGCTTGCGGAGTAACAATGAGCAGTTCTTC. Full variable domain (outside the CDR3, taken from reference TRBV7-3 and TRBJ2-1): GAGVSQTPSNKVTEKGKYVELRCDPISGHTALYWYRQSLGQGPEFLIYFQGTGAADDSGLPNDRFFAVRPEGSVSTLKIQRTERGDSAVYLCASSLRSNNEQFFGPGTRLTVL.

The V gene is TRBV20-1, the J gene TRBJ2-5; D is uncertain. The CDR3 runs to 11 residues. The V end was cut by 5 bases, the J end by 6 bases, with 10 bases between. Germline-derived CDR1 and CDR2 are DFQATT and SNEGSKA (reference sequence). CDR3 residues: CSAQEIQTQYF. The CDR3 region has the DNA TGCAGTGCTCAAGAAATTCAGACCCAGTACTTC.

The CDR3 sequence is CASRAWGYYNEQFF. The CDR3 DNA follows: TGTGCAAGTCGCGCTTGGGGCTACTACAATGAGCAGTTCTTC. The chain has TRBV12-2 and TRBJ2-1. TRBV12-2 is annotated as a pseudogene. This CDR3 is 14 amino acids long.

The V gene is TRBV4-1, the J gene TRBJ2-7; TRBD1 aligns across 8 bases. The CDR3 covers 20 residues. The junction had 21 bases not matched to a gene; V was cut back by 2 bases and J by 3 bases. Germline CDR1 and CDR2: MGHRA and YSYEKL. CDR3: CASSQPRDRGAGRPFYEQYF. CDR3 sequence (DNA): TGCGCCAGCAGCCAACCGCGCGACAGGGGCGCCGGACGACCGTTCTACGAGCAGTACTTC.

The gene calls are TRBV9 and TRBJ2-2, with TRBD1 matching 8 bases. V shed 4 bases and J 4 bases; nucleotides not matched to a gene: 9. CDR1 is SGDLS and CDR2 is YYNGEE in the germline V gene. The CDR3 contains 16 residues. The DNA for the CDR3 is TGTGCCAGCAGCAGACCGGGACAGGAAGGCACCGGGGAGCTGTTTTTT. The encoded protein is CASSRPGQEGTGELFF.

The chain recombines TRBV5-1 with TRBJ2-3; D unresolved. Germline CDR1 is SGHRS and CDR2 is YFSETQ. There are 13 residues in the CDR3. Trimming left V 7 bases short and J 2 bases short, with 11 bases between. The CDR3 DNA is TGCGCCAGCGGGCTGGCGTCCACAGATACGCAGTATTTT. Protein product: CASGLASTDTQYF.

This chain uses TRBV2 with TRBJ2-1; D call uncertain. This CDR3 has 11 residues. CDR1 and CDR2 from the germline V gene are SNHLY and FYNNEI. V lost 9 bases to trimming and J lost 4 bases, with 7 bases between them. This CDR3 reads CASTSYNEQFF. CDR3 bases: TGTGCCAGTACGTCTTACAATGAGCAGTTCTTC.

The V call is TRBV28, the J call TRBJ2-7, with D possibly matching TRBD2 (6 bases). Germline-derived CDR1 and CDR2 are MDHEN and SYDVKM. Trimming stripped 3 bases from V and 4 bases from J, with 13 bases between. CDR3 length: 14 amino acids. Here the CDR3 DNA reads TGTGCCAGCAGTTTTGAGACTAGACCTTACGAGCAGTACTTC. Translation: CASSFETRPYEQYF.

The chain couples TRBV15 to TRBJ2-1; maybe TRBD2 (5 bases). The V end was cut by 5 bases, the J end by 4 bases, with 15 bases between. Germline-derived CDR1 and CDR2 are LNHNV and YYDKDF (reference sequence). The CDR3 sequence is 15 residues long. The CDR3 nucleotides are TGTGCCACCAGCCGAAGGTCTAGCAGGTACAATGAGCAGTTCTTC. Its protein product is CATSRRSSRYNEQFF.

The chain recombines TRBV4-1 with TRBJ1-6; TRBD1 agrees at 7 bases. The CDR3 has 14 residues. CDR1 is MGHRA and CDR2 is YSYEKL in the germline V gene. Unmatched junction bases numbered 4, after V lost 5 bases and J lost 6 bases. CDR3 nucleotide sequence: TGCGCCAGCAGCACAACAGGGGCTAATTCACCCCTCCACTTT. Its translation is CASSTTGANSPLHF.

The genes are TRBV30 and TRBJ1-1; D not certain. V lost 1 base, J lost 4 bases, and 13 bases lay in between. The CDR3 runs to 14 residues. Germline V gene sequence: CDR1 GTSNPN, CDR2 SVGIG (reference sequence). The CDR3 nucleotides are TGTGCCTGGAGTGCCTTTCTCGAGGTCACTGAAGCTTTCTTT. It is translated as CAWSAFLEVTEAFF.

DNA of the CDR3: TGTGCCTGGAGCAGACAGGCTACCTATGGCTACACCTTC. Its protein product is CAWSRQATYGYTF. The chain is built from TRBV30 and TRBJ1-2, with TRBD1 as a possible D gene (6 bases). From germline, CDR1 is GTSNPN and CDR2 SVGIG (reference sequence). This CDR3 comprises 13 residues. V lost 3 bases and J 4 bases, leaving 12 bases between the germline ends.

This clonotype turned up a few times. The CDR3 is CASSSTGWNQPQHF. In DNA form, the CDR3 reads TGTGCCAGTAGTTCGACAGGGTGGAATCAGCCCCAGCATTTT. The chain uses TRBV19 and TRBJ1-5, with 7 bases aligning to TRBD1. The germline gives CDR1 LNHDA, CDR2 SQIVND (reference sequence). Unmatched junction bases numbered 5, after V lost 5 bases and J lost 4 bases. The CDR3 loop spans 14 amino acids.

The J gene is TRBJ1-1, the V gene TRBV29-1; D might be TRBD1 (5 bases). Trimming cost V 2 bases and J 6 bases, with 16 bases left between them. The CDR3 extends over 14 amino acids. Germline V lookup: CDR1 SQVTM, CDR2 ANQGSEA. This chain's CDR3 is CSVESFDSLPEAFF. CDR3 sequence (DNA): TGCAGCGTTGAAAGCTTTGACAGCCTGCCTGAAGCTTTCTTT.

The chain uses TRBV13 and TRBJ2-5; D is possibly TRBD1 (6 bases). From germline, CDR1 is PRHDT and CDR2 FYEKMQ (reference sequence). This CDR3 spans 13 amino acids. Trimming left V 5 bases short and J 5 bases short, with 12 bases between. In DNA form, the CDR3 reads TGTGCCAGCAGCCAGGGGTTGGTGGAGACCCAGTACTTC. Its protein is CASSQGLVETQYF.

The chain has TRBV20-1 and TRBJ2-7, with 10 bases matching TRBD2. Germline CDR1 reads DFQATT; CDR2 reads SNEGSKA (reference sequence). This CDR3 contains 16 residues. V shed 3 bases, J shed 0 bases, and the junction held 8 bases outside the gene matches. CDR3 sequence reads: CSASASGRSISYEQYF. For the CDR3, the DNA is TGCAGTGCTAGTGCTAGCGGGAGATCGATCTCCTACGAGCAGTACTTC.

The rearrangement uses TRBV9 and TRBJ2-1; TRBD2 matches 9 bases. The CDR3 is 15 amino acids. Germline V gene sequence: CDR1 SGDLS, CDR2 YYNGEE. V lost 2 bases, J lost 2 bases, and 2 bases stayed unmatched. Here the CDR3 DNA reads TGTGCCAGCAGCGTTAGCGGGAGTGCCTACAATGAGCAGTTCTTC. Encoded protein: CASSVSGSAYNEQFF.

The chain employs TRBV6-1 and TRBJ2-3; 9 nucleotides agree with TRBD2. V lost 2 bases, J lost 7 bases, and 10 bases stayed unmatched. Germline V gene sequence: CDR1 MNHNS, CDR2 SASEGT. CDR3 length equals 16 residues. The CDR3 DNA reads TGTGCCAGCAGTGAAATCGCCGGGACTAGCATCAATACGCAGTATTTT. Its translation is CASSEIAGTSINTQYF.

This clonotype is a singleton in its sample. The chain is built from TRBV18 and TRBJ2-1; D not resolved. CDR3 size: 13 residues. V was pared by 0 bases and J by 7 bases, with 7 bases between. CDR1 is KGHSH and CDR2 is LQKENI in the germline V gene. DNA for the CDR3: TGTGCCAGCTCACCACCGCTCCGGAATGAGCAGTTCTTC. This translates into CASSPPLRNEQFF.